A selection of T cell receptor beta chains follows, all from one sample in a study of T cells expressing NK-cell markers. After re-calling the 5' RACE reads, TCRdb lists one entry per CDR3 protein, DNA absent. The sample is made up of approximately 380,000 distinct CDR3 sequences, and the top ten hold over 4% of it. Sequencing used blood T cells: a sorted CD56 or NKG2C T cell subset, CD4+ or CD8+ T cells, or bulk PBMC T cells (not recorded which). Source of these receptors: a man aged 18-70 years in good health. Each CDR3 is given with its conserved first and last residue.

v_call	j_call	cdr3_aa
TRBV12-3/TRBV12-4	TRBJ2-7	CASSVTGASRQYF
TRBV29-1	TRBJ1-1	CSSGPGLNTEAFF
TRBV20-1	TRBJ2-7	CSAARPRTGNYEQYF
TRBV27	TRBJ2-6	CASSLRPQSRITTGANVLTF
TRBV20-1	TRBJ2-2	CSASRTANTGELFF
TRBV3-1	TRBJ1-4	CASSQRGPRNEKLFF
TRBV9	TRBJ2-4	CASSGSRGNIQYF
TRBV6-2/TRBV6-3	TRBJ2-7	CASSWKGGPYEQYF
TRBV7-9	TRBJ2-2	CASSPDRSTGELFF
TRBV10-2	TRBJ2-3	CARAGGRTDTQYF
TRBV15	TRBJ1-2	CATSRQGAFGGYTF
TRBV18	TRBJ1-4	CASHKGADEKLFF
TRBV24-1	TRBJ2-1	CATSEASNNEQFF
TRBV7-2	TRBJ1-1	CASSPSNPGVGKYGAFF
TRBV19	TRBJ1-5	CASSSSTGQGTQPQHF
TRBV6-1	TRBJ2-7	CAVRTGPYEQYF
TRBV20-1	TRBJ2-7	CASEKEGASYEQYF
TRBV7-7	TRBJ2-5	CASSPRALFETQYF
TRBV29-1	TRBJ1-5	CSAGGHNQPQHF
TRBV3-1	TRBJ1-2	CASSQSGYYYGYTF
TRBV11-2	TRBJ2-7	CASSLSTTYEQYF
TRBV11-2	TRBJ2-7	CASSLERGGSVRHGGYEQYF
TRBV12-3/TRBV12-4	TRBJ2-7	CASSQKQDRYWGVEQYF
TRBV6-1	TRBJ2-7	CASRTRQGQYEQYF
TRBV7-2	TRBJ2-3	CASSLGRAGGIDTQYF
TRBV29-1	TRBJ2-2	CSTRVLSGELFF
TRBV24-1	TRBJ2-5	CATSAGLVETQYF
TRBV11-2	TRBJ2-2	CASSLQRSGELFF
TRBV27	TRBJ2-7	CASKERRTTYEQYF
TRBV12-3/TRBV12-4	TRBJ2-2	CASSKGQGTGELFF
TRBV5-1	TRBJ2-7	CASSLEQTIYEQYF
TRBV6-1	TRBJ2-3	CASSAYLQGRGSDTQYF
TRBV24-1	TRBJ2-1	CATAVGSYNEQFF
TRBV5-5	TRBJ1-1	CASSPARDTEAFF
TRBV18	TRBJ2-2	CASSHSTGGTGELFF
TRBV5-1	TRBJ1-4	CASSREIGEKLFF
TRBV27	TRBJ2-7	CASSTKLTGTGTSYEQYF